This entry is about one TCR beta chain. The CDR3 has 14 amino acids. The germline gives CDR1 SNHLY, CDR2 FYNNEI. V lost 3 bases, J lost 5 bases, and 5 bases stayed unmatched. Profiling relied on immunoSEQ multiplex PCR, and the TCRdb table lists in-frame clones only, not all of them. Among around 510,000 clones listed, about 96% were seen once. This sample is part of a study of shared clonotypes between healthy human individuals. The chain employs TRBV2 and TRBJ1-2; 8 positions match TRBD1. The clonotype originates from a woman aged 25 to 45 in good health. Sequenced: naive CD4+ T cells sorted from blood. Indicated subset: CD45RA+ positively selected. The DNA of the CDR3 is TGTGCCAGCAGTGACGACGGGACAGGATATGGCTACACCTTC. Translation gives CASSDDGTGYGYTF.